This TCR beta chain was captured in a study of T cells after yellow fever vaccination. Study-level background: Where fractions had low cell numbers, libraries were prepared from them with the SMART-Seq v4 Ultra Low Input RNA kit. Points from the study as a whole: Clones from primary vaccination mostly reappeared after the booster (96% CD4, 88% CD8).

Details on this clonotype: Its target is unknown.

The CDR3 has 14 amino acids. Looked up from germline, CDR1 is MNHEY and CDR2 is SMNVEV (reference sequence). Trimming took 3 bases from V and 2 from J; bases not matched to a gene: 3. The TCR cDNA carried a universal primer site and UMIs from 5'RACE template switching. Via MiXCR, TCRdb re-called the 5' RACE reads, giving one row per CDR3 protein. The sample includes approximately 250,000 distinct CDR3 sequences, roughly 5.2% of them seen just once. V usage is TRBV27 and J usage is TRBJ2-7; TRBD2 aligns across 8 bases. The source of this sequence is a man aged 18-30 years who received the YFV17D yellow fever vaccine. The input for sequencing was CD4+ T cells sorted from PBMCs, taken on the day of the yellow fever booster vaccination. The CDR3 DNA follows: TGTGCCAGCAGTTTTGGGCGGGGGGCCTACGAGCAGTACTTC. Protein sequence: CASSFGRGAYEQYF.